The 15 T cell receptor beta chains below come from one sample, sequenced in a study of radiation and T cells in renal cell carcinoma (dated by TCRdb to 2019 to 2021). Taken with the paper, the label for time point translates to: blood 4 weeks post-SBRT, at nephrectomy. Read against the paper, the sample's treatment or condition label means: 15 Gy SBRT to primary tumor, nephrectomy 4 weeks later. The library was prepared using the immunoSEQ multiplex PCR assay. TCRdb obtained this table from immuneACCESS and retained in-frame rearrangements with V and J assigned. These tables miss some clones; where compared with another copy, unresolved V genes account for less than half of the shortfall, and the remainder is unexplained. Counted in this sample were 97,000 or so clones; around 84% of them appeared once. Approximately 6.9% of the sample goes to the ten largest clones. Sequenced here: blood, sampled from a patient whose treatment included radiotherapy and nephrectomy. These receptors were obtained from a man in his sixties with renal cell carcinoma.

The genes are TRBV6-1 and TRBJ2-3; 8 bases map to TRBD1. The CDR3 loop spans 15 amino acids. Germline V gives CDR1 MNHNS, CDR2 SASEGT. V shed 8 bases, J shed 6 bases, and the junction held 13 bases outside the gene matches. In DNA form, the CDR3 reads TGTGCCAGCGTCACGGACAGGGCCGGGCCGGATACGCAGTATTTT. Translation gives CASVTDRAGPDTQYF.

The rearrangement uses TRBV7-3 and TRBJ2-7, with 7 bases aligning to TRBD1. The CDR3 runs 15 residues. V trimming: 4 bases; J trimming: 3 bases; junction bases outside the gene matches: 9. Germline V lookup: CDR1 SGHTA, CDR2 FQGTGA. In nucleotides, the CDR3 is TGTGCCAGCAGCTCTCAAGGGGGCGTGGGCTACGAGCAGTACTTC. Amino acid sequence: CASSSQGGVGYEQYF.

The chain links TRBV19 to TRBJ1-2; D remains unclear. Trimming removed 5 bases from V and 1 base from J, with 20 bases in between. CDR1 is LNHDA and CDR2 is SQIVND in the germline V gene (reference sequence). The CDR3 covers 17 residues. The CDR3 nucleotides read TGTGCCAGTAGTCCCCGACTAGGGTCCCGGGATAACTATGGCTACACCTTC. It is translated as CASSPRLGSRDNYGYTF.

The V call is TRBV29-1, the J call TRBJ1-1, with 7 bases identical to TRBD1. Germline assignment: CDR1 SQVTM and CDR2 ANQGSEA. The CDR3 runs to 15 residues. V lost 3 bases to trimming and J lost 3 bases; unmatched junction nucleotides: 10. The CDR3 coding sequence is TGCAGCGTTGACTTGAGTAAGGGGGCCTACACTGAAGCTTTCTTT. Translated, it gives CSVDLSKGAYTEAFF. The full variable domain, with the rest looked up from reference TRBV29-1 and TRBJ1-1, is SAVISQKPSRDICQRGTSLTIQCQVDSQVTMMFWYRQQPGQSLTLIATANQGSEATYESGFVIDKFPISRPNLTFSTLTVSNMSPEDSSIYLCSVDLSKGAYTEAFFGQGTRLTVV.

The rearrangement uses TRBV28 and TRBJ1-3, with 7 bases that match TRBD1. The CDR3 is made up of 15 amino acids. Germline lookup yields CDR1 MDHEN and CDR2 SYDVKM. J gave up 0 bases and V 10 bases, and 9 bases lay outside the gene matches. The CDR3 DNA is TGTGCCATTACAATGACAGGGATCTCTGGAAACACCATATATTTT. It encodes CAITMTGISGNTIYF.

This clone showed up just once. This chain uses TRBV7-9 with TRBJ2-3; 7 bases agree with TRBD1. The CDR3 sequence is 16 residues long. Germline assignment: CDR1 SEHNR and CDR2 FQNEAQ (reference sequence). The V gene end was trimmed by 6 bases and the J gene end by 2 bases; junction bases not matched to a gene: 11. CDR3 loop: CASRYTGVEATDTQYF. The CDR3 DNA sequence: TGTGCCAGCAGGTACACAGGGGTGGAGGCCACAGATACGCAGTATTTT.

The J gene is TRBJ2-1, the V gene TRBV5-1; 7 bases are shared with TRBD2. This CDR3 has 17 residues. Germline values: CDR1 SGHRS, CDR2 YFSETQ. Trimming took 1 base from V and 4 from J; bases not matched to a gene: 11. CDR3 DNA sequence: TGCGCCAGCAGCTTGTACAGGACGGGGGGAAAATACAATGAGCAGTTCTTC. Translated, it gives CASSLYRTGGKYNEQFF.

The chain has TRBV10-1 and TRBJ2-3, with TRBD2 matching over 8 bases. This CDR3 has 16 residues. CDR1 is WNHNN and CDR2 is SYGVQD in the germline V gene (reference sequence). Trimming took 1 base from V and 0 from J; bases not matched to a gene: 3. The CDR3 loop is CASSEFLAGSTDTQYF. In DNA form, the CDR3 reads TGCGCCAGCAGTGAGTTCCTAGCGGGTAGCACAGATACGCAGTATTTT.

This clone was counted between two and nine times. This chain connects TRBV11-2 to TRBJ2-7; 9 bases match TRBD1. The CDR3 is 14 residues long. Germline CDR1 is SGHAT and CDR2 is FQNNGV. Trimming at V came to 3 bases and at J to 2 bases, leaving 2 bases not matched to a gene. This chain's CDR3 is CASSFGTGTYEQYF. CDR3 DNA: TGTGCCAGCAGCTTCGGGACAGGGACCTACGAGCAGTACTTC.

The chain has TRBV11-2 and TRBJ2-1; TRBD2 matches 7 bases. The CDR3 loop spans 13 amino acids. Trimming took 5 bases from V and 8 from J; bases not matched to a gene: 6. Germline assignment: CDR1 SGHAT and CDR2 FQNNGV. CDR3 amino acids: CASSGGGRYEQFF. In DNA, the CDR3 is TGTGCCAGCAGCGGCGGGGGAAGGTATGAGCAGTTCTTC.

This clone appeared a few times. The chain is built from TRBV4-2 and TRBJ1-4; D is possibly TRBD1 (6 bases). Germline values: CDR1 LGHNA, CDR2 YNFKEQ. The CDR3 length is 14 residues. Trimming shortened V by 1 base and J by 6 bases, and 9 bases separated the two germline ends. In nucleotides, the CDR3 is TGTGCCAGCAGCCAAGGACAGGCGTATGAAAAACTGTTTTTT. This encodes CASSQGQAYEKLFF.

In this sample, this clone turned up a few times. This sequence joins TRBV4-3 and TRBJ1-4; no clear D. Trimming stripped 0 bases from V and 10 bases from J, with 6 bases between. CDR3 length: 12 residues. CDR1 is LGHNA, CDR2 YSLEER, per germline. DNA for the CDR3: TGCGCCAGCAGCCAAGAGGTCGGAAAACTGTTTTTT. Its translation: CASSQEVGKLFF.

This chain joins TRBV5-5 and TRBJ1-5; D uncertain. The CDR3 consists of 17 residues. Deletions cut 4 bases from V and 0 bases from J, with 17 bases between. Germline CDR1 SGHKS, CDR2 YYEKEE (reference sequence). CDR3 protein: CASSRALTFYSNQPQHF. CDR3 DNA sequence: TGTGCCAGCAGCCGGGCCCTAACCTTTTATAGCAATCAGCCCCAGCATTTT.

The gene calls are TRBV13 and TRBJ2-7; 9 nucleotides agree with TRBD1. The CDR3 is 16 amino acids. V was pared by 6 bases and J by 1 base, with 10 bases of the junction left unmatched. Germline V gene lookup returns CDR1 PRHDT and CDR2 FYEKMQ (reference sequence). The CDR3 DNA sequence: TGTGCCAGCAGTCAGAGGACAGGGGCCGCTTCCTACGAGCAGTACTTC. This codes for CASSQRTGAASYEQYF.

The V call is TRBV19, the J call TRBJ1-5; perhaps TRBD1 as D (5 bases). CDR1 and CDR2 from the germline V gene are LNHDA and SQIVND (reference sequence). The CDR3 has 14 residues. V was trimmed by 2 bases and J by 10 bases, leaving 15 bases between them. The CDR3 DNA reads as TGTGCCAGTAGTATAAGCCGGGAGAGGGGTCCCCAGCATTTT. Amino acids: CASSISRERGPQHF.